These 18 T cell receptor beta chains were all obtained from the same sample, sequenced in a study of blood T cells in healthy people across ages. Then a second PCR, running roughly 7 to 11 cycles, was carried out with a sample-barcoded 5' primer and a J-beta primer mix. Each CDR3 protein gets one entry after TCRdb re-called the 5' RACE reads with MiXCR. The sample shows some 1.7 million distinct CDR3 sequences, approximately 28% of them seen only once. Sequenced material: blood. Every receptor here comes from a woman under 40 in good health.

The sample holds many counts of this clonotype. The chain has TRBV7-6 and TRBJ2-5; D is unclear. V lost 4 bases to trimming and J lost 5 bases, with 11 bases between them. CDR1 is SGHVS, CDR2 FNYEAQ, per germline. The CDR3 length is 13 residues. The CDR3 DNA reads as TGTGCCAGCAGCTCCCAGCTGGGGGAGACCCAGTACTTC. It encodes CASSSQLGETQYF.

Of note for this clonotype: A read error may produce the germline difference seen at one junction end. The gene calls are TRBV10-3 and TRBJ2-1; 8 bases line up with TRBD2. CDR1 is ENHRY and CDR2 is SYGVKD in the germline V gene. The CDR3 loop spans 13 amino acids. This CDR3 is CAVSLSGGDEQFF. CDR3 nucleotide sequence: TGTGCCGTCAGTCTCAGCGGGGGCGATGAGCAGTTCTTC.

The sample holds one count of this clonotype. At one end, the junction sequence differs from germline, possibly due to a read error. The J gene is TRBJ1-2, the V gene TRBV6-2 or TRBV6-3; maybe TRBD1 (5 bases). Germline CDR1 MNHEY, CDR2 SVGEGT. This CDR3 has 15 amino acids. DNA for the CDR3: TGTGCCCGCAGTTACTCCGGGCAGGGCGGCTATGGCTACACCTTC. It is translated as CARSYSGQGGYGYTF.

At least ten counts were recorded for this clonotype. The CDR3, as DNA: TGTGCCAGCAGCCAACAGGGTCGCCAATCAATCAGCCCCCAGCATTTT. Its translation is CASSQQGRQSISPQHF. The gene calls are TRBV5-6 and TRBJ1-5, with a possible D match to TRBD1 (6 bases). Trimming shortened V by 4 bases and J by 10 bases, and 24 bases separated the two germline ends. Germline V lookup: CDR1 SGHDT, CDR2 YYEEEE. The CDR3 length is 16 residues.

This clonotype was seen only a few times. The chain uses TRBV7-9 and TRBJ2-7; D gene unclear. The CDR3 covers 12 residues. Between the trimmed V and J ends, which lost 6 bases and 5 bases, there was a span of 11 bases. Germline CDR1 and CDR2: SEHNR and FQNEAQ (reference sequence). CDR3 in DNA: TGTGCCAGCAGTTTATGGGAAAACGAGCAGTACTTC. This codes for CASSLWENEQYF.

This clonotype was seen ten or more times. This chain's CDR3 is CASSSPGTSGSSYEQYF. DNA of the CDR3: TGCGCCAGCAGTTCCCCTGGGACTAGCGGGAGCTCCTACGAGCAGTACTTC. The gene calls are TRBV10-2 and TRBJ2-7; 14 bases are a match to TRBD2. The length of the CDR3 is 17 residues. Trimming took 5 bases from V and 0 from J; bases not matched to a gene: 6. Germline V lookup: CDR1 WSHSY, CDR2 SAAADI.

Note on this clonotype: The junction does not match germline at one end; this may be a read error. This chain connects TRBV7-2 to TRBJ2-7; D is perhaps TRBD2 (7 bases). This CDR3 comprises 15 residues. The V gene's germline CDR1 is SGHTA and CDR2 FQGNSA. The CDR3 bases are TGTGCCGGCAGCTTAGCTGGAGGGGGGGTCCACGAGCAGTACTTC. Amino acids: CAGSLAGGGVHEQYF.

This clonotype was observed a handful of times. V gene TRBV28 combines with J gene TRBJ2-7, with D possibly being TRBD1 or TRBD2 (6 bases each). Germline V lookup: CDR1 MDHEN, CDR2 SYDVKM. The CDR3 length is 15 residues. The ends were cut back, 9 bases at V and 2 bases at J, with 20 bases in the middle. CDR3 residues: CASKIPGGPTYEQYF. For the CDR3, the DNA is TGTGCCAGTAAGATTCCTGGGGGGCCCACCTACGAGCAGTACTTC.

The CDR3 spells CSASYPSGRVSVETQYF. CDR3 nucleotide sequence: TGCAGTGCTAGTTACCCTAGCGGGAGGGTCTCGGTAGAGACCCAGTACTTC. The V and J genes are TRBV20-1 and TRBJ2-5; TRBD2 matches at 12 bases. The J segment lost 4 bases and the V segment lost 3 bases, leaving 12 bases of the junction unmatched. The CDR3 sequence is 17 residues long. CDR1 DFQATT and CDR2 SNEGSKA come from the germline V gene (reference sequence).

The V gene is TRBV10-3, the J gene TRBJ2-7, with D perhaps TRBD1 (5 bases). V lost 0 bases to trimming and J lost 2 bases, with 20 bases between them. The germline V gene has CDR1 ENHRY and CDR2 SYGVKD. The CDR3 is 18 amino acids. The DNA for the CDR3 is TGTGCCATCAGTGAGTCCGTAGTAGGGGATCTTGGACCCTACGAGCAGTACTTC. Translating gives CAISESVVGDLGPYEQYF.

V gene TRBV2 combines with J gene TRBJ2-7, with 7 bases matching TRBD1. The CDR3 is 20 amino acids. The V segment lost 2 bases and the J segment 0 bases; nucleotides outside the gene matches: 19. Germline V CDR1 and CDR2: SNHLY, FYNNEI. CDR3 nucleotides: TGTGCCAGCAGTGAAAGCCGGCGTGTGCCTCAGGGGGTCTCCTCCTACGAGCAGTACTTC. Protein: CASSESRRVPQGVSSYEQYF.

The rearrangement joins TRBV6-5 to TRBJ2-1, with D perhaps being TRBD1 or TRBD2 (5 bases each). The CDR3 totals 16 residues. The V gene's germline CDR1 is MNHEY and CDR2 SVGAGI. Trimming took 6 bases from V and 3 from J, leaving 18 bases between them. The CDR3 DNA sequence: TGTGCCAGCAGCGCAACCGGGACGGGGAACTACAATGAGCAGTTCTTC. The encoded protein is CASSATGTGNYNEQFF.

The chain is built from TRBV15 and TRBJ2-1; D gene ambiguous. V was pared by 1 base and J by 7 bases, with 5 bases between. CDR1 is LNHNV and CDR2 is YYDKDF in the germline V gene (reference sequence). The CDR3 is 12 amino acids. CDR3 loop: CATSRALNEQFF. The CDR3, as DNA: TGTGCCACCAGCAGAGCACTGAATGAGCAGTTCTTC. The whole variable domain, remainder taken from reference TRBV15 and TRBJ2-1, is DAMVIQNPRYQVTQFGKPVTLSCSQTLNHNVMYWYQQKSSQAPKLLFHYYDKDFNNEADTPDNFQSRRPNTSFCFLDIRSPGLGDTAMYLCATSRALNEQFFGPGTRLTVL.

Many counts were recorded for this clonotype. This rearrangement joins TRBV20-1 to TRBJ2-7; 9 bases align to TRBD2. V shed 6 bases and J 5 bases; nucleotides not matched to a gene: 14. The CDR3 is made up of 15 amino acids. Germline V gene lookup returns CDR1 DFQATT and CDR2 SNEGSKA (reference sequence). CDR3 loop: CSAISTAGGLNEQYF. As DNA, the CDR3 is TGCAGTGCCATTTCCACAGCGGGGGGTTTGAACGAGCAGTACTTC.

This clonotype was seen a handful of times. The V and J genes are TRBV6-5 and TRBJ2-5; the D is unclear. Germline loops: CDR1 MNHEY, CDR2 SVGAGI. V lost 6 bases and J lost 3, with 11 bases in between. This CDR3 comprises 13 residues. CDR3 nucleotides: TGTGCCAGCAGCTGCTATTTGGAAGAGACCCAGTACTTC. Translating it yields CASSCYLEETQYF.

The chain links TRBV6-1 to TRBJ2-7; D may be TRBD1 (6 bases). Per the germline V gene, CDR1 is MNHNS and CDR2 is SASEGT. V lost 4 bases, J lost 0 bases, and 13 bases lay in between. The CDR3 has 15 amino acids. Here the CDR3 DNA reads TGTGCCAGCAGTGTAGACAGGAAACCCTCCTACGAGCAGTACTTC. It encodes CASSVDRKPSYEQYF.

A note on this clonotype: A much larger clone is a single base away; this may be a read error. CDR3 in DNA: TGTGCCGGCAGCTACGGACTAGCATCTTCCTACGAGCAGTACTTC. It translates to CAGSYGLASSYEQYF. The chain couples TRBV7-2 to TRBJ2-7, with 8 bases aligning to TRBD2. This CDR3 region has 15 residues. The germline gives CDR1 SGHTA, CDR2 FQGNSA.

This sequence joins TRBV7-2 and TRBJ1-2; TRBD1 matches at 8 bases. The CDR3 sequence is 15 residues long. The V and J ends lost 6 bases and 4 bases, in that order; junction bases with no gene match: 10. Germline loops: CDR1 SGHTA, CDR2 FQGNSA. CDR3 bases: TGTGCCAGCAGTCCCAGGACAGGGAGGACCTATGGCTACACCTTC. It is translated as CASSPRTGRTYGYTF.